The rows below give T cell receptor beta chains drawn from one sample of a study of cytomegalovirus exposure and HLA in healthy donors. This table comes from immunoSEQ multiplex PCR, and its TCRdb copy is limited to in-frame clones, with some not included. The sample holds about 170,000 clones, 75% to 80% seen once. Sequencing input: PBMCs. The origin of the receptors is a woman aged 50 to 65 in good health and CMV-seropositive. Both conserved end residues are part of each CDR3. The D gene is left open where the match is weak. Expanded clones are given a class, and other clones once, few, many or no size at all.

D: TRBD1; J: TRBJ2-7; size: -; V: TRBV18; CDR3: CASSPGTGGNEQYF; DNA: TGTGCCAGCTCACCCGGGACAGGGGGAAACGAGCAGTACTTC
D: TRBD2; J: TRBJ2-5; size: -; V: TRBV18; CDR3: CASSTTAGEETQYF; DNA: TGTGCCAGCTCAACCACAGCGGGAGAAGAGACCCAGTACTTC
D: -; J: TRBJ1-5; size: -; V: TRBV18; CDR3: CASSQTNNQPQHF; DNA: TGTGCCAGCTCACAGACAAATAATCAGCCCCAGCATTTT
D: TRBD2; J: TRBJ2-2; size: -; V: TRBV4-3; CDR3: CASSQKLAGTTGELFF; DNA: TGCGCCAGCAGCCAAAAACTAGCGGGGACGACCGGGGAGCTGTTTTTT
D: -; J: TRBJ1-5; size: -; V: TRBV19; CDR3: CASGGGQSNQPQHF; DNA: TGTGCCAGTGGGGGGGGGCAGAGCAATCAGCCCCAGCATTTT
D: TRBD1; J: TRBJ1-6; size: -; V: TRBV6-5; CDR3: CASSDRDRGNSPLHF; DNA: TGCGCCAGCAGCGACCGGGACAGGGGTAATTCACCCCTCCACTTT
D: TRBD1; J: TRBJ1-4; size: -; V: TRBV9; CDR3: CASSVQGQGYEKLFF; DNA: TGTGCCAGCAGCGTCCAGGGACAGGGGTATGAAAAACTGTTTTTT
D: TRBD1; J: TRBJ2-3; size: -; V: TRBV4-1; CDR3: CASSQEAWTGRTDTQYF; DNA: TGCGCCAGCAGCCAAGAAGCCTGGACAGGGAGGACAGATACGCAGTATTTT
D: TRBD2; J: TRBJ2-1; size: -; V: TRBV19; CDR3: CASSRRTGTSGSSYNEQFF; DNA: TGTGCCAGTAGTCGGAGGACCGGGACTAGCGGGAGCTCCTACAATGAGCAGTTCTTC
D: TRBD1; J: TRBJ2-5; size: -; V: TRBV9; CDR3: CASSVGTGQETQYF; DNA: TGTGCCAGCAGCGTGGGGACAGGGCAAGAGACCCAGTACTTC
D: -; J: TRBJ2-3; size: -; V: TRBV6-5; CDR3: CASSPAEDGSDTQYF; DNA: TGTGCCAGCAGCCCCGCGGAGGATGGATCAGATACGCAGTATTTT
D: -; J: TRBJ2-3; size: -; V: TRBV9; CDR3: CASSFGGAVTDTQYF; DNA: TGTGCCAGCAGCTTCGGGGGAGCGGTCACAGATACGCAGTATTTT
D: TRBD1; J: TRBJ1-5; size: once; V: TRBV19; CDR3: CASSITGVSNQPQHF; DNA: TGTGCCAGTAGTATTACAGGGGTCAGCAATCAGCCCCAGCATTTT
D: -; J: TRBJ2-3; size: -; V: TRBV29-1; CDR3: CSVARNPGQITDTQYF; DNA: TGCAGCGTTGCCCGAAATCCGGGACAAATAACAGATACGCAGTATTTT
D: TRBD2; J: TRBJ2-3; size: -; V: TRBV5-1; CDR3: CASSFSGLAGYTDTQYF; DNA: TGCGCCAGCAGCTTTTCGGGACTAGCGGGGTACACAGATACGCAGTATTTT
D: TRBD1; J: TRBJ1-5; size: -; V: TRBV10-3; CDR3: CATGTGGSQPQHF; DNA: TGTGCCACGGGGACAGGGGGTAGTCAGCCCCAGCATTTT
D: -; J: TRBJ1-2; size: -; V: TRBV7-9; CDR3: CASSLRVFGYTF; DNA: TGTGCCAGCAGCTTACGGGTGTTCGGCTACACCTTC
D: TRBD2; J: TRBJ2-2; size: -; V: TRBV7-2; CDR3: CASSFRVPVAGGPGELFF; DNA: TGTGCCAGCAGCTTCAGGGTCCCGGTAGCGGGGGGCCCTGGGGAGCTGTTTTTT
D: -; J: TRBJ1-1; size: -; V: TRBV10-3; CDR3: CAISESGGTEAFF; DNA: TGTGCCATCAGTGAGTCGGGAGGGACTGAAGCTTTCTTT
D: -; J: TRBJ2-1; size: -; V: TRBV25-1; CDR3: CASSVIGEQFF; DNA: TGTGCCAGCAGTGTTATCGGTGAGCAGTTCTTC
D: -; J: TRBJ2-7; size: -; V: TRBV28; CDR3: CASSQGGLSYEQYF; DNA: TGTGCCAGCAGCCAAGGAGGCCTTTCCTACGAGCAGTACTTC
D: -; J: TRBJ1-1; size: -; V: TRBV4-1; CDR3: CASSQHQQGNTEAFF; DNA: TGCGCCAGCAGCCAACATCAACAGGGGAACACTGAAGCTTTCTTT
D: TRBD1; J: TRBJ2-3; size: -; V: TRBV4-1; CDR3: CASSQGRQGPKDDTQYF; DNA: TGCGCCAGCAGCCAAGGAAGACAGGGGCCCAAAGATGATACGCAGTATTTT
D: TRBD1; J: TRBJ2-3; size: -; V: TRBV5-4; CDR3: CASSRGGTGGTDTQYF; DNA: TGTGCCAGCAGCCGAGGAGGGACAGGGGGCACAGATACGCAGTATTTT
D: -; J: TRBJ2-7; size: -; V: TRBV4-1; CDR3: CASSQGRGNEQYF; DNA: TGCGCCAGCAGCCAGGGCCGGGGAAACGAGCAGTACTTC
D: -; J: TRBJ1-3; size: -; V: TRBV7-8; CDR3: CASSLASIGSGNTIYF; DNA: TGTGCCAGCAGCTTAGCGTCCATCGGCTCTGGAAACACCATATATTTT
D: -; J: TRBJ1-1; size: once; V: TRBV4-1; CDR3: CASSPTFGIVSNTEAFF; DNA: TGCGCCAGCAGCCCCACCTTCGGTATAGTTAGTAACACTGAAGCTTTCTTT
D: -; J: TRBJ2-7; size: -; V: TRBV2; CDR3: CASSENRDTYEQYF; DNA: TGTGCCAGCAGTGAGAACAGGGATACCTACGAGCAGTACTTC
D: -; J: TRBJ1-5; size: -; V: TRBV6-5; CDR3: CASGQYSNQPQHF; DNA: TGTGCCAGCGGGCAGTATAGCAATCAGCCCCAGCATTTT
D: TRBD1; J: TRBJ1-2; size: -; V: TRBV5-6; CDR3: CASSTQTGGVYGYTF; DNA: TGTGCCAGCAGCACCCAGACAGGGGGCGTATATGGCTACACCTTC
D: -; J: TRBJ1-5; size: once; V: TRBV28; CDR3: CASRPGSGWSNQPQHF; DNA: TGTGCCAGCAGACCGGGGTCGGGATGGAGCAATCAGCCCCAGCATTTT
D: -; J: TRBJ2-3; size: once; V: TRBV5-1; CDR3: CASSLGAGAITDTQYF; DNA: TGCGCCAGCAGCTTGGGGGCGGGGGCCATCACAGATACGCAGTATTTT
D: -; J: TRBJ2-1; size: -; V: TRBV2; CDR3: CASSEGLLSGYNEQFF; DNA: TGTGCCAGCAGTGAGGGACTTCTCTCGGGTTACAATGAGCAGTTCTTC
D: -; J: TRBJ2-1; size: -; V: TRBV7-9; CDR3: CASTPGSSVYNEQFF; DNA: TGTGCCAGCACCCCCGGGAGTAGCGTCTACAATGAGCAGTTCTTC
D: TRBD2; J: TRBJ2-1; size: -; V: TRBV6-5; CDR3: CASRVRSGSLYEQFF; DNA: TGTGCCAGCAGAGTTAGGAGCGGGAGTTTGTATGAGCAGTTCTTC
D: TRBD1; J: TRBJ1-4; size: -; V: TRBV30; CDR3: CAWSYGTGREKLFF; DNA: TGTGCCTGGAGTTACGGGACAGGGAGAGAAAAACTGTTTTTT
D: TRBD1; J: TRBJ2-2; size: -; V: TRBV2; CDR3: CASSRDSSGELFF; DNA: TGTGCCAGCAGCAGGGACAGTTCGGGGGAGCTGTTTTTT
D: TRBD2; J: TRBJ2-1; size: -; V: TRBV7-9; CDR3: CASSSGLAGGGQFF; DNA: TGTGCCAGCAGCTCGGGACTAGCGGGAGGGGGGCAGTTCTTC
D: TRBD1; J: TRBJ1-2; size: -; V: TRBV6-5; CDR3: CASRSGGQGLSGYTF; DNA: TGTGCCAGCAGGTCGGGGGGACAGGGGCTAAGTGGCTACACCTTC
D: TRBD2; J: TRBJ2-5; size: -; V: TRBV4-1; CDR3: CASSQGTSGIRETQYF; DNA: TGCGCCAGCAGCCAAGGAACTAGCGGGATAAGGGAGACCCAGTACTTC
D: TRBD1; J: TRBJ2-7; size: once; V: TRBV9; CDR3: CASSAGTGERYEQYF; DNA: TGTGCCAGCAGCGCTGGGACAGGGGAGCGGTACGAGCAGTACTTC
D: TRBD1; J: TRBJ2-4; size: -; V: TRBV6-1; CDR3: CASSDGQGLDIQYF; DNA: TGTGCCAGCAGTGACGGACAGGGGCTGGACATTCAGTACTTC
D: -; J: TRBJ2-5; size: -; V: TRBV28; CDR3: CASSLATSQETQYF; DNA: TGTGCCAGCAGTTTAGCGACTAGCCAAGAGACCCAGTACTTC
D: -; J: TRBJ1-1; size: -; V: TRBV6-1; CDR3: CASSSGEAGNTEAFF; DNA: TGTGCCAGCAGCTCCGGGGAGGCGGGGAACACTGAAGCTTTCTTT
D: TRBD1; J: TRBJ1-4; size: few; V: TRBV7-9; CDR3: CASRSGTEVATNEKLFF; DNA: TGTGCCAGCAGATCCGGGACAGAAGTAGCAACTAATGAAAAACTGTTTTTT